These T cell receptor beta chains were read from a single sample in a study of shared clonotypes between healthy human individuals. The assay was immunoSEQ multiplex PCR, and TCRdb's table has in-frame clones only and misses some. Of 850,000 to 1,200,000 clones listed, about 76% were seen once; the top ten hold 1.4% to 1.5%. The sequenced material came from memory CD4+ T cells sorted from blood. These receptors all stem from a man between 18 and 29 years old in good health. The CDR3 runs from the conserved cysteine through the conserved F or W. The D gene is left open where the match is weak. Expanded clones are given a class, and other clones once, few, many or no size at all.

V: TRBV30; size: .; J: TRBJ2-1; D: .; CDR3: CAWSGFGGYNEQFF; DNA: TGTGCCTGGAGTGGTTTCGGCGGTTACAATGAGCAGTTCTTC
V: TRBV6-1; size: .; J: TRBJ1-2; D: .; CDR3: CASKDSYGYTF; DNA: TGTGCCAGCAAGGACAGCTATGGCTACACCTTC
V: TRBV6-6; size: .; J: TRBJ2-5; D: TRBD1; CDR3: CASSEQGSKETQYF; DNA: TGTGCCAGCAGCGAACAGGGGAGTAAGGAGACCCAGTACTTC
V: TRBV21-1; size: few; J: TRBJ2-2; D: .; CDR3: CASSNRLAGGNTGELFF; DNA: TGTGCCAGCAGCAACCGACTAGCGGGGGGTAACACCGGGGAGCTGTTTTTT
V: TRBV7-5; size: .; J: TRBJ1-1; D: .; CDR3: CARSLVGGIGRAFF; DNA: TGTGCCAGAAGCTTAGTTGGGGGGATAGGGAGAGCTTTCTTT
V: TRBV11-2; size: .; J: TRBJ2-5; D: .; CDR3: CASSIGTLQETQYF; DNA: TGTGCCAGCAGCATCGGGACATTACAAGAGACCCAGTACTTC
V: TRBV19; size: .; J: TRBJ1-5; D: .; CDR3: CASSSTVDQPQHF; DNA: TGTGCCAGTAGTTCGACAGTTGATCAGCCCCAGCATTTT
V: TRBV30; size: few; J: TRBJ2-3; D: TRBD2; CDR3: CAWRRLAGEFTDTQYF; DNA: TGTGCCTGGCGGCGACTAGCGGGGGAATTTACAGATACGCAGTATTTT
V: TRBV4-3; size: .; J: TRBJ1-6; D: .; CDR3: CASSQSRDRSPLHF; DNA: TGCGCCAGCAGCCAATCCCGGGATCGGTCACCCCTCCACTTT
V: TRBV7-2; size: .; J: TRBJ1-2; D: .; CDR3: CASSLDTYYGYTF; DNA: TGTGCCAGCAGCTTAGACACCTACTATGGCTACACCTTC
V: TRBV6-1; size: .; J: TRBJ2-5; D: .; CDR3: CASSEQGETQYF; DNA: TGTGCCAGCAGTGAACAAGGAGAGACCCAGTACTTC
V: TRBV21-1; size: .; J: TRBJ1-5; D: .; CDR3: CASSKGTGRNQPQHF; DNA: TGTGCCAGCAGCAAAGGGACAGGGAGGAATCAGCCCCAGCATTTT
V: TRBV10-1; size: .; J: TRBJ1-1; D: TRBD1; CDR3: CASSDGIPGGTEAFF; DNA: TGCGCCAGCAGTGATGGGATCCCAGGGGGCACTGAAGCTTTCTTT
V: TRBV2; size: .; J: TRBJ2-2; D: TRBD2; CDR3: CASTGLAGGPGELFF; DNA: TGTGCCAGCACGGGACTAGCGGGGGGCCCCGGGGAGCTGTTTTTT
V: TRBV28; size: .; J: TRBJ2-5; D: .; CDR3: CASSLLGSEETQYF; DNA: TGTGCCAGCAGTTTATTGGGGTCCGAAGAGACCCAGTACTTC
V: TRBV30; size: .; J: TRBJ2-5; D: .; CDR3: CAWWEVALVDRDQETQYF; DNA: TGTGCCTGGTGGGAGGTGGCCCTAGTCGACCGGGATCAAGAGACCCAGTACTTC
V: TRBV6-6; size: .; J: TRBJ2-5; D: .; CDR3: CASSYARSHQETQYF; DNA: TGTGCCAGCAGTTATGCTCGGTCTCACCAAGAGACCCAGTACTTC
V: TRBV7-9; size: .; J: TRBJ1-1; D: TRBD1; CDR3: CASSVEGTGGKSTEAFF; DNA: TGTGCCAGCAGCGTAGAGGGGACAGGGGGCAAGAGCACTGAAGCTTTCTTT
V: TRBV10-3; size: .; J: TRBJ2-3; D: .; CDR3: CAISFGPSGDTQYF; DNA: TGTGCCATCAGTTTCGGACCGTCGGGGGATACGCAGTATTTT
V: TRBV19; size: once; J: TRBJ2-2; D: .; CDR3: CASSRGILGPNTGELFF; DNA: TGTGCCAGTAGCCGAGGGATACTAGGCCCGAACACCGGGGAGCTGTTTTTT
V: TRBV10-2; size: many; J: TRBJ2-7; D: .; CDR3: CASRWTPAYEQYF; DNA: TGCGCCAGCCGATGGACGCCAGCCTACGAGCAGTACTTC
V: TRBV19; size: .; J: TRBJ1-2; D: TRBD1; CDR3: CASRRTGETYGYTF; DNA: TGTGCCAGTCGCCGGACAGGGGAGACCTATGGCTACACCTTC